This TCR beta chain is drawn from a study of T-cell reconstitution after alpha-beta-depleted transplantation in children. Preparing the TCRbeta library involved the use of unique molecular identifiers. MiXCR, run by TCRdb on the PCR reads, gives a single entry per CDR3 protein. The sample carries about 540,000 distinct CDR3 sequences, approximately 16% recorded once. The germline V gene has CDR1 SGHVS and CDR2 FNYEAQ. Trimming took 3 bases from V and 9 from J; bases not matched to a gene: 15. This CDR3 has 17 residues. Source: PBMCs from the stem cell graft donor, taken from the stem cell graft. The chain carries TRBV7-6 and TRBJ2-1; TRBD1 aligns across 9 bases. This clonotype was sampled from a human donor who donated a stem cell graft to a child with acute lymphoblastic leukemia. The CDR3 DNA sequence: TGTGCCAGCAGCTTTGACCCCACAGGGGGCGGGAGCAGTGAGCAGTTCTTC. It codes for CASSFDPTGGGSSEQFF.